This record covers a single T cell receptor beta chain. The record originates from a study of OX40 agonist ivuxolimab in advanced cancers. At the level of the study: In this cohort, patients received ivuxolimab, an agonistic anti-OX40 (CD134) antibody. Dose-escalation patients suffered from hepatocellular carcinoma, melanoma, renal cell or head and neck cancer. Prior anti-PD-1, anti-PD-L1 or anti-CTLA-4 therapy did not bar entry, and approximately 43% had some.

CDR1 is MNHEY, CDR2 SVGAGI, per germline. Trimming removed 6 bases from V and 6 bases from J, with 9 bases in between. The CDR3 totals 11 residues. TCRdb's table, derived via immunoSEQ multiplex PCR, lists solely in-frame clones and lacks some. This table has some 14,000 clones, around 87% appearing once. The clonotype originates from an adult with an advanced solid tumor such as melanoma, head and neck, liver or kidney cancer. Sequenced material: CD4+ or CD8+ T cells sorted from blood, taken in a trial of the OX40 agonist ivuxolimab. V and J are TRBV6-5 and TRBJ2-7; D is unresolved. CDR3 bases: TGTGCCAGCAGCACCAGACGCGAGCAGTACTTC. Protein sequence: CASSTRREQYF.